This paragraph covers one T cell receptor beta chain sequence. This clone was recorded once. Its specific antigen is unknown. Base qualities are not at hand, and no much larger clone is one base apart. The data were obtained in a study of blood T cell repertoires in COVID-19 (dated by TCRdb to between 2020 and 2021). A note on the overall study: Collaborator samples came from the United States, Italy and Spain and covered acute and convalescent phases of COVID-19. The prospective study material was composed of cDNA or gDNA derived from T cells, B-cell-depleted T cells, or PBMCs. The dataset comprised deeply sampled blood TCRbeta repertoires from subjects exposed to, actively infected with, or recovered from COVID-19. The repertoires were released in a freely available public database meant as a resource for research on the immune response to SARS-CoV-2. Samples were obtained from the ongoing ImmuneRACE study (first 160 participants) and from 1,254 subjects provided by 6 global collaborators. A de-identified subject ID, COVID-19 status, age in years and sex were almost always included in the sample metadata. Where available, HLA class I and class II types were taken from metadata supplied by the sample provider and were not determined by assay-based typing.

TCRbeta CDR3 regions were amplified from genomic DNA by means of the immunoSEQ Assay, a bias-controlled multiplex PCR. As for the authors' bioinformatics: Within the assay, amplification of reference gene primers was used to estimate how many nucleated cells each sample contained. Sequence reads were collapsed and filtered to measure the absolute abundance of every unique TCRbeta CDR3 rearrangement. Productive Simpson clonality was computed per sample as the square root of Simpson's diversity index over productive rearrangements. Held by TCRdb, this immuneACCESS table contains in-frame sequences only and omits some clones. Under half of the omission traces to an unresolved V gene where checked; the cause of the rest is unknown. The V and J calls and clone size were taken over from that table, and D and trimming were inferred from the DNA. This sample has fewer than 200,000 clones in its table, and around four fifths of those were observed once. The biggest ten clones account for approximately 2% of the sample.

What the authors observed across the whole study: Clinical and demographic metadata were provided uncurated, with the amount varying by source and participant.

The collaborating institutions used their own protocols to collect whole blood in K2EDTA tubes. For TCRbeta analysis, collaborator samples were shipped as frozen whole blood, as isolated PBMCs, or as DNA extracted from either sample type. Trimming costs V 1 base and J 2 bases, and their ends lie 12 bases apart. Looking up the germline V gene (reference sequence) yields CDR1 LNHDA and CDR2 SQIVND. The CDR3 starts with the cysteine, ends with the phenylalanine, and has 16 residues. Just the 48-base CDR3 DNA is kept, in frame starting at base 1. The TCR originated in a woman of 80 years or more with acute or convalescent COVID-19. This chain joins TRBV19 to TRBJ2-1; TRBD2 might be the D gene, on 5 matching bases. The specimen was peripheral blood. The bases read TGTGCCAGTAGTATAGCGGCCGGGGTCCCCTACAATGAGCAGTTCTTC. Its protein reads: CASSIAAGVPYNEQFF.